Sequencing of this T cell receptor beta chain was carried out in a study of T cells after yellow fever vaccination. Study results and caveats: Of the clonotypes, a small share occurred in both CD4 and CD8 compartments.

5'RACE template switching generated TCR cDNA, adding a universal primer site and UMIs. TCRdb re-called the 5' RACE reads through MiXCR, storing one row per CDR3 protein. The sample records some 670,000 distinct CDR3 sequences, roughly 12% being singletons. Of note for this clonotype: Its cognate antigen is unknown.

V lost 3 bases and J 3 bases, leaving 11 bases between the germline ends. The CDR3 totals 15 residues. Sequenced here: PBMCs, sampled on the day of the yellow fever booster vaccination. The chain links TRBV12-3 or TRBV12-4 to TRBJ2-2, with D tentatively TRBD1 or TRBD2 (6 bases each). The sequence came from a man aged 30 to 45 who received the YFV17D yellow fever vaccine. The CDR3 bases are TGTGCCAGCAGTTTTGGAGGGGGGTACACCGGGGAGCTGTTTTTT. Protein product: CASSFGGGYTGELFF.